This TCR beta chain was obtained from a study of CD8 T cells in ankylosing spondylitis. With respect to this clonotype: Its antigen is as yet unknown. A much larger clone differs from this one at a single base, so this may be a read error.

Study results and limitations: What seemed typical of ankylosing spondylitis blood was a TCR beta motif built from fewer than ten highly homologous variants.

TCRdb re-analysed the 5' RACE reads in MiXCR, keeping a single row per CDR3 protein. The table includes approximately 130,000 distinct CDR3 sequences, about 10% detected once. The TCR comes from a female donor with ankylosing spondylitis or in good health (not recorded which). Sequencing input: blood, either unsorted or a sorted T cell fraction (not recorded which).

The CDR3 nucleotides read TGTGCCAGCTGCCAAGTTAGGACAGGGCCTCAAGAGACCCAGTACTTC. Protein: CASCQVRTGPQETQYF. This rearrangement joins TRBV3-1 to TRBJ2-5; 8 bases align to TRBD1. The CDR3 runs to 16 residues. Germline CDR1 is LGHDT and CDR2 is YNNKEL (reference sequence).